Following are 21 T cell receptor beta chains from one sample sequenced in a study of blood T cell repertoires in COVID-19. The assay was immunoSEQ multiplex PCR, and TCRdb's table has in-frame clones only and misses some. The sample consists of about 480,000 clones, 85% to 90% of them appearing once. Sequencing was performed on peripheral blood. The receptors here all came from a young man with COVID-19, enrolled during active disease.

This chain links TRBV19 with TRBJ2-7, with 8 bases matching TRBD1. Per germline, CDR1 LNHDA and CDR2 SQIVND (reference sequence). J lost 5 bases, V lost 5 bases, and 5 bases had no gene match. The CDR3 totals 13 residues. The CDR3 nucleotides read TGTGCCAGTAGTCGGACAGGGTCCGACGAGCAGTACTTC. Translated: CASSRTGSDEQYF.

Turning to this clone: Other DNA sequences in this sample translate to the same CDR3. J is TRBJ1-5 and V is TRBV27, with D perhaps TRBD1 (6 bases). Per germline, CDR1 MNHEY and CDR2 SMNVEV (reference sequence). The CDR3 is made up of 13 amino acids. V dropped 2 bases and J dropped 4 bases, with 6 bases sitting between them. CDR3 bases: TGTGCCAGCAGTTTAAGGGGGAATCAGCCCCAGCATTTT. Residues: CASSLRGNQPQHF.

This clone was detected once. The CDR3 sequence is CASKWGSEDQPQHF. As DNA, the CDR3 is TGTGCCAGCAAGTGGGGCTCAGAAGATCAGCCCCAGCATTTT. The rearrangement links TRBV2 to TRBJ1-5; TRBD1 is a possible D gene (5 bases). There are 14 residues in the CDR3. Germline CDR1 and CDR2: SNHLY and FYNNEI. The germline V and J ends were trimmed by 7 bases and 5 bases, with 15 bases remaining between them. Drawing the rest from reference TRBV2 and TRBJ1-5, the complete variable domain is EPEVTQTPSHQVTQMGQEVILRCVPISNHLYFYWYRQILGQKVEFLVSFYNNEISEKSEIFDDQFSVERPDGSNFTLKIRSTKLEDSAMYFCASKWGSEDQPQHFGDGTRLSIL.

This clone was picked up a small number of times. The V call is TRBV9, the J call TRBJ2-7; 11 nucleotides line up with TRBD2. CDR1 SGDLS and CDR2 YYNGEE come from the germline V gene. The CDR3 is made up of 16 amino acids. V gave up 4 bases and J gave up 7 bases; unmatched junction bases: 13. The CDR3 spells CASSFTSGGPLGEQYF. CDR3 DNA sequence: TGTGCCAGCAGCTTTACTAGCGGGGGCCCTTTGGGGGAGCAGTACTTC.

The gene calls are TRBV28 and TRBJ2-7, with 9 bases identical to TRBD2. CDR3 length equals 14 residues. Losses at the gene ends were 8 bases for V and 7 bases for J; bases not matched to a gene: 12. Germline CDR1 is MDHEN and CDR2 is SYDVKM. CDR3 protein: CASQSGTSPWEQYF. As DNA, the CDR3 is TGTGCCAGCCAGTCCGGGACTAGCCCATGGGAGCAGTACTTC.

The V gene is TRBV19, the J gene TRBJ2-7; TRBD1 agrees at 7 bases. V gave up 0 bases and J gave up 2 bases; unmatched junction bases: 4. The CDR3 consists of 15 residues. Germline CDR1 LNHDA, CDR2 SQIVND (reference sequence). CDR3 loop: CASSIEGTGAYEQYF. Written as DNA, the CDR3 is TGTGCCAGTAGTATAGAAGGAACAGGGGCCTACGAGCAGTACTTC.

The chain uses TRBV7-2 and TRBJ1-2, with a possible D match to TRBD1 (6 bases). Trimming pared 4 bases from V and 1 base from J, leaving 19 bases between. Germline V gives CDR1 SGHTA, CDR2 FQGNSA. The length of the CDR3 is 17 residues. The CDR3 nucleotides are TGTGCCAGCAGCTCCAACAACAGGGCTAGGTATAACTATGGCTACACCTTC. This codes for CASSSNNRARYNYGYTF.

The genes are TRBV6-6 and TRBJ1-2, with a possible D match to TRBD1 (5 bases). The CDR3 is 15 amino acids. Trimming pared 5 bases from V and 0 bases from J, leaving 13 bases between. In germline, CDR1 is MNHNY, CDR2 SVGAGI (reference sequence). CDR3 residues: CASSPRQKANYGYTF. The CDR3 DNA follows: TGTGCCAGCAGTCCACGACAGAAAGCTAACTATGGCTACACCTTC.

This clone was observed a handful of times. V is TRBV7-2 and J is TRBJ2-2, with TRBD2 matching 11 bases. This CDR3 comprises 16 residues. V shed 1 base, J shed 7 bases, and the junction held 5 bases outside the gene matches. CDR1 is SGHTA, CDR2 FQGNSA, per germline. The CDR3 coding sequence is TGTGCCAGCAGCTTAGGACTAGCGGGAACGGGCGGGGAGCTGTTTTTT. Protein product: CASSLGLAGTGGELFF. The complete variable domain, with remaining parts taken from reference TRBV7-2 and TRBJ2-2, reads GAGVSQSPSNKVTEKGKDVELRCDPISGHTALYWYRQSLGQGLEFLIYFQGNSAPDKSGLPSDRFSAERTGGSVSTLTIQRTQQEDSAVYLCASSLGLAGTGGELFFGEGSRLTVL.

J is TRBJ2-7 and V is TRBV6-5; 10 bases are shared with TRBD1. Germline-derived CDR1 and CDR2 are MNHEY and SVGAGI. The V and J ends lost 8 bases and 3 bases, in that order; junction bases with no gene match: 7. This CDR3 is built from 14 residues. The CDR3 region is CASCEDRGIYEQYF. The CDR3 DNA reads TGTGCCAGCTGCGAGGACAGGGGGATCTACGAGCAGTACTTC.

The chain is built from TRBV6-6 and TRBJ2-2, with D possibly matching TRBD2 (7 bases). This CDR3 is built from 14 residues. The germline CDR1 and CDR2 sequences are MNHNY and SVGAGI (reference sequence). The germline V and J ends were trimmed by 6 bases and 9 bases, with 17 bases remaining between them. This chain's CDR3 is CASRVEGGPRELFF. CDR3 nucleotide sequence: TGTGCCAGCAGGGTTGAGGGGGGGCCTCGGGAGCTGTTTTTT.

There are a few counts of this clone. CDR3 nucleotides: TGTGCCATCAGCACAGGGGGCGAGCAGTACTTC. Translated, it gives CAISTGGEQYF. This chain uses TRBV10-3 with TRBJ2-7; 8 positions match TRBD1. In germline, CDR1 is ENHRY, CDR2 SYGVKD. The J segment lost 6 bases and the V segment lost 6 bases, leaving 1 base of the junction unmatched. This CDR3 has 11 residues.

This clone has a handful of counts. The J gene is TRBJ1-5, the V gene TRBV6-6; D may be TRBD1 (5 bases). CDR3 length equals 16 residues. The V gene's germline CDR1 is MNHNY and CDR2 SVGAGI (reference sequence). With 4 bases removed from V and 4 bases from J, the gap between germline ends came to 17 bases. The CDR3 protein is CASSSTTTELNQPQHF. The DNA of the CDR3 is TGTGCCAGCAGTTCCACCACGACAGAATTAAATCAGCCCCAGCATTTT.

The gene calls are TRBV18 and TRBJ2-2; tentatively, D is TRBD2 (5 bases). There are 16 residues in the CDR3. Trimming took off 3 bases at V and 9 bases at J, with 20 bases between the two ends. Germline values: CDR1 KGHSH, CDR2 LQKENI. Here the CDR3 reads CASSPLAGTLSRELFF. The CDR3 DNA follows: TGTGCCAGCTCACCTCTCGCGGGTACACTTAGTCGGGAGCTGTTTTTT.

The chain carries TRBV5-4 and TRBJ1-2; D gene uncertain. Trimming shortened V by 4 bases and J by 2 bases, and 6 bases separated the two germline ends. The germline V gene has CDR1 SGHNT and CDR2 YYREEE (reference sequence). The CDR3 has 12 amino acids. The CDR3, as DNA: TGTGCCAGCAGCCTCCCGAACTATGGCTACACCTTC. This translates into CASSLPNYGYTF.

This clone showed up just a few times. This sequence joins TRBV15 and TRBJ1-1; possibly TRBD1 for D (6 bases). The CDR3 is 15 residues long. Trimming shortened V by 2 bases and J by 0 bases, and 10 bases separated the two germline ends. Germline V gives CDR1 LNHNV, CDR2 YYDKDF (reference sequence). The CDR3 is CATSRSQGVNTEAFF. CDR3 bases: TGTGCCACCAGCAGATCACAGGGCGTGAACACTGAAGCTTTCTTT.

The genes are TRBV2 and TRBJ2-7; D is possibly TRBD1 (6 bases). V lost 7 bases, J lost 0 bases, and 10 bases lay in between. The CDR3 totals 13 residues. Per germline, CDR1 SNHLY and CDR2 FYNNEI. CDR3 sequence: CASKGGDSYEQYF. In nucleotides, the CDR3 is TGTGCCAGCAAAGGGGGTGACTCCTACGAGCAGTACTTC.

The chain carries TRBV4-2 and TRBJ2-1; 8 bases line up with TRBD2. CDR1 is LGHNA and CDR2 is YNFKEQ in the germline V gene. J gave up 4 bases and V 4 bases, and 9 bases lay outside the gene matches. This CDR3 has 16 residues. CDR3 DNA sequence: TGTGCCAGCAGCCGCCAAACTAGCGGCTCATACAATGAGCAGTTCTTC. This encodes CASSRQTSGSYNEQFF.

The chain is built from TRBV6-5 and TRBJ1-4; TRBD1 matches at 8 bases. This CDR3 contains 15 residues. Losses at the gene ends were 6 bases for V and 6 bases for J; bases not matched to a gene: 9. Germline V CDR1 and CDR2: MNHEY, SVGAGI. As DNA, the CDR3 is TGTGCCAGCAGCGGAGGTCAGGGGGCCTATGAAAAACTGTTTTTT. Protein sequence: CASSGGQGAYEKLFF.

The CDR3 spells CAWSSGTGDNEQFF. CDR3 DNA sequence: TGTGCCTGGAGTTCGGGGACAGGGGACAATGAGCAGTTCTTC. The chain carries TRBV30 and TRBJ2-1; 10 bases agree with TRBD1. J gave up 5 bases and V 2 bases, and 3 bases lay outside the gene matches. This CDR3 has 14 amino acids. CDR1 and CDR2 (germline): GTSNPN, SVGIG (reference sequence). The full variable domain, rest sourced from reference TRBV30 and TRBJ2-1, is SQTIHQWPATLVQPVGSPLSLECTVEGTSNPNLYWYRQAAGRGLQLLFYSVGIGQISSEVPQNLSASRPQDRQFILSSKKLLLSDSGFYLCAWSSGTGDNEQFFGPGTRLTVL.

The rearrangement uses TRBV5-1 and TRBJ2-7; 7 bases are a match to TRBD2. V lost 7 bases to trimming and J lost 5 bases; unmatched junction nucleotides: 6. CDR1 is SGHRS, CDR2 YFSETQ, per germline. The CDR3 contains 12 residues. The CDR3 is CASSGGGHEQYF. Here the CDR3 DNA reads TGCGCCAGCTCTGGGGGAGGGCACGAGCAGTACTTC. Full variable domain (outside the CDR3, taken from reference TRBV5-1 and TRBJ2-7): KAGVTQTPRYLIKTRGQQVTLSCSPISGHRSVSWYQQTPGQGLQFLFEYFSETQRNKGNFPGRFSGRQFSNSRSEMNVSTLELGDSALYLCASSGGGHEQYFGPGTRLTVT.